What follows describes a single TCR beta chain. Its antigen is undetermined. The sample belongs to a study of T cell repertoires in cytomegalovirus infection. Background on the study: The authors relied on CMV epitopes, both recently identified HLA-C-restricted and well-studied HLA-B-restricted. Carrying CMV and the relevant HLA type showed in public TCR beta signatures.

The CDR3 contains 13 residues. Losses at the gene ends were 10 bases for V and 4 bases for J; bases not matched to a gene: 9. Whole-study findings and limits: Cumulative public TCR beta family frequency identified CMV carriers with the relevant HLA. Across the ex vivo response, the dominant clonotypes were HLA-C-restricted CMV-specific TCR beta clonotypes.

Each CDR3 protein is one row after TCRdb ran MiXCR on the reads. The data show approximately 500,000 distinct CDR3 sequences, 30% to 40% seen once. This chain uses TRBV12-3 or TRBV12-4 with TRBJ1-2; 7 bases map to TRBD1. The sample was cultured PBMCs, taken from culture after CMV antigen stimulation. This TCR derives from a human donor in good health (CMV status not recorded). Some clones in this sample may be carry-over from other donors' samples. CDR3 DNA sequence: TGTGCCACTTTTTTCCGGGACAGCTATGGCTACACCTTC. It translates to CATFFRDSYGYTF.